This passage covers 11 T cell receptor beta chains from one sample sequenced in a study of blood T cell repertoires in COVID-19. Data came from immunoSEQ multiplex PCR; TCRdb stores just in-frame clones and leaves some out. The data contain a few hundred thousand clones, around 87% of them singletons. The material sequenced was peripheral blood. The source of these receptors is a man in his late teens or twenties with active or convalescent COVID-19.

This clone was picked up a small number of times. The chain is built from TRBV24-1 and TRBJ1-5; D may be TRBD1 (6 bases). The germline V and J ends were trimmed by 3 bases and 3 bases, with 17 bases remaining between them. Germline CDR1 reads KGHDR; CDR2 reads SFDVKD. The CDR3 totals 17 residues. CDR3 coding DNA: TGTGCCACCAGTGATCTTCAGGACAGCTCACTCAATCAGCCCCAGCATTTT. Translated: CATSDLQDSSLNQPQHF.

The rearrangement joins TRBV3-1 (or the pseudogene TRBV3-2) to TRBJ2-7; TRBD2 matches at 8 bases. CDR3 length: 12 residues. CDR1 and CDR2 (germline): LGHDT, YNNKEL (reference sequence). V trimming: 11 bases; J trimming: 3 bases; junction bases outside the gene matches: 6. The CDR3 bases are TGTGCCTCCCAGGGGACTAGCTACGAGCAGTACTTC. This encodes CASQGTSYEQYF.

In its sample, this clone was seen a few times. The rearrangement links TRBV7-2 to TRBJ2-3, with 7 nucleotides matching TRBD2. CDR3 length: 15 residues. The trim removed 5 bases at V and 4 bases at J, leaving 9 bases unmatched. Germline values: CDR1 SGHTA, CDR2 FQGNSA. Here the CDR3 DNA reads TGTGCCAGCAGCCTACGGGGAGGGGTCGCAGATACGCAGTATTTT. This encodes CASSLRGGVADTQYF.

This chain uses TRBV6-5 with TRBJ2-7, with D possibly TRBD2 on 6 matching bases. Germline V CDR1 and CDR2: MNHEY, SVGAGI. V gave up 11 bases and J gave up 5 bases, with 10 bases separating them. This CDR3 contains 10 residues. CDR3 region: CAVGGHEQYF. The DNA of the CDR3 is TGTGCCGTCGGGGGACACGAGCAGTACTTC.

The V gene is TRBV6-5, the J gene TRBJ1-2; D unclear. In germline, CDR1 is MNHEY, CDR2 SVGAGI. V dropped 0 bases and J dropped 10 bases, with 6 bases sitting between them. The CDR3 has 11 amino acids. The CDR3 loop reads CASSYSGYYTF. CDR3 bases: TGTGCCAGCAGTTACTCGGGCTACTACACCTTC.

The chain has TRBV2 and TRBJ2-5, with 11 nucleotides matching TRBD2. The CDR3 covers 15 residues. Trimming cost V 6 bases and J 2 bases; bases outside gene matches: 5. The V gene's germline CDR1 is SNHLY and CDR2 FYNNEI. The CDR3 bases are TGTGCCAGCAGAATAGGACTAGCGGGTCAAGAGACCCAGTACTTC. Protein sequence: CASRIGLAGQETQYF.

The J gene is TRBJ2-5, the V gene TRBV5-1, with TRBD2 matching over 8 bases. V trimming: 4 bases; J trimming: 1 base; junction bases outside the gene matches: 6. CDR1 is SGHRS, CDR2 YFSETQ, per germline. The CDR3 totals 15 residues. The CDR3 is CASSGGGRFQETQYF. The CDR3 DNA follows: TGCGCCAGCAGCGGCGGGGGGCGTTTCCAAGAGACCCAGTACTTC.

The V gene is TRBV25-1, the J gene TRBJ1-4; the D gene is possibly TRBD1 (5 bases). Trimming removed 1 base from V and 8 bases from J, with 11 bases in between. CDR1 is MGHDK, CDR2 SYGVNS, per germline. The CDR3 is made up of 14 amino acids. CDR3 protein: CASSEWGGNEKLFF. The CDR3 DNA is TGTGCCAGCAGTGAATGGGGGGGAAACGAAAAACTGTTTTTT. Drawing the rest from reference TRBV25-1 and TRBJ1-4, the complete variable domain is EADIYQTPRYLVIGTGKKITLECSQTMGHDKMYWYQQDPGMELHLIHYSYGVNSTEKGDLSSESTVSRIRTEHFPLTLESARPSHTSQYLCASSEWGGNEKLFFGSGTQLSVL.

This chain's CDR3 is CASSFLQARNSPLHF. The DNA of the CDR3 is TGTGCCAGCAGCTTTCTGCAGGCGCGTAATTCACCCCTCCACTTT. The chain links TRBV13 to TRBJ1-6; no clear D. V was clipped by 3 bases and J by 6 bases, with 12 bases between them. Germline CDR1 is PRHDT and CDR2 is FYEKMQ (reference sequence). There are 15 residues in the CDR3. The variable domain in full, completed from reference TRBV13 and TRBJ1-6, reads AAGVIQSPRHLIKEKRETATLKCYPIPRHDTVYWYQQGPGQDPQFLISFYEKMQSDKGSIPDRFSAQQFSDYHSELNMSSLELGDSALYFCASSFLQARNSPLHFGNGTRLTVT.

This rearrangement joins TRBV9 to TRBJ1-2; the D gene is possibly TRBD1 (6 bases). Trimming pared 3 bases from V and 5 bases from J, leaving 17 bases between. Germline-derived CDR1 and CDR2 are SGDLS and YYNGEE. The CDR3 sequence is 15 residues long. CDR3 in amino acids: CASSALPRQAYGYTF. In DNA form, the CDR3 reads TGTGCCAGCAGCGCCCTCCCTCGACAGGCTTATGGCTACACCTTC.

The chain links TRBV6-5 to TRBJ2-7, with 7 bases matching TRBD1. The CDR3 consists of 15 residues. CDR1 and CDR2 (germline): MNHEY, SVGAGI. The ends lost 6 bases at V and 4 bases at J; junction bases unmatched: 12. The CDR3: CASRTDLDRYYEQYF. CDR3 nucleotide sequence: TGTGCCAGCAGGACAGATTTGGACAGGTATTACGAGCAGTACTTC.